A single T cell receptor (beta chain) is shown here with its context. Its antigen is still unknown. The source of the sample is a study of graft-versus-host responses after intestinal transplantation. General observations from the study: Circulating GvH clones peaking coincided with falling HvG clones soon after transplant.

The CDR3 sequence is 14 residues long. V lost 0 bases, J lost 8 bases, and 10 bases lay in between. The germline gives CDR1 MNHEY, CDR2 SVGAGI. This table comes from immunoSEQ multiplex PCR, and its TCRdb copy is limited to in-frame clones, with some not included. In the table there are 43,000 or so clones, about 95% of which are singletons. The starting material was PBMCs, obtained 335 days after intestinal transplant. The J gene is TRBJ1-4, the V gene TRBV6-5, with no clear D. The source is a human patient who received an intestinal transplant, so some T cells may come from the graft donor. In nucleotides, the CDR3 is TGTGCCAGCAGTTACTCGTTCTCAGCAGAAAAACTGTTTTTT. As protein: CASSYSFSAEKLFF.